This T cell receptor beta chain was captured by sequencing in a study of T cell responses to AZD1222 COVID-19 vaccine. Study-wide results and limits: Clonal diversity may have been underestimated in mostly white British donors. Dominant at 160-218 and 743-854, vaccine-associated CD4 TCRs also spanned spike.

Profiling relied on immunoSEQ multiplex PCR, and the TCRdb table lists in-frame clones only, not all of them. The profile shows 160,000 or so clones, almost 90% of them singletons. With respect to this clone: Its specificity is not known.

Germline loops: CDR1 LNHDA, CDR2 SQIVND (reference sequence). The CDR3 extends over 11 amino acids. The V end lost 10 bases, the J end lost 3 bases, and 9 bases lay between the germline ends. The rearrangement uses TRBV19 and TRBJ1-1; D remains ambiguous. Sample: peripheral blood, taken on day 0 of AZD1222 vaccination. The sequence derives from an adult in good health. The CDR3 reads CATSRDTEAFF. The CDR3 DNA reads TGTGCCACCTCTCGGGACACTGAAGCTTTCTTT. The complete variable domain, with remaining parts taken from reference TRBV19 and TRBJ1-1, reads DGGITQSPKYLFRKEGQNVTLSCEQNLNHDAMYWYRQDPGQGLRLIYYSQIVNDFQKGDIAEGYSVSREKKESFPLTVTSAQKNPTAFYLCATSRDTEAFFGQGTRLTVV.